A single T cell receptor (beta chain) is shown here with its context. The CDR3 is made up of 17 amino acids. Germline V CDR1 and CDR2: ENHRY, SYGVKD. Trimming cost V 3 bases and J 1 base; bases outside gene matches: 2. The record originates from a study of blood T cell repertoires in COVID-19. Across the whole study: Sources were T cells, B-cell-depleted T cells, or PBMCs; the material itself was cDNA or gDNA.

Methods used by the authors: Researchers report that nucleated cell counts were estimated from reference gene primer amplification. Measured with immunoSEQ multiplex PCR; TCRdb has only the in-frame clones, and not every one. The D gene and trimming were derived from the DNA, and the V and J assignments and clone size from that table. Of 170,000 or so clones listed, just under 90% are singletons. The sequence derives from a woman younger than 30 who had recovered from COVID-19. The sample taken for sequencing was peripheral blood. This chain joins TRBV10-3 and TRBJ2-6; 11 nucleotides agree with TRBD2. The CDR3 reads CAISDSGRASGANVLTF. For the CDR3, the DNA is TGTGCCATCAGTGATAGCGGGAGGGCTTCTGGGGCCAACGTCCTGACTTTC.